The clone carrying this T cell receptor (beta chain) was counted ten times or more. No antigen is known for it. The data originate from a study of T-cell reconstitution after alpha-beta-depleted transplantation in children. During its preparation, the TCRbeta library received unique molecular identifiers. Via MiXCR, TCRdb re-called the PCR reads, giving one row per CDR3 protein. Of fewer than 350,000 distinct CDR3 sequences in the sample, over 9.5% were seen once. Study-wide findings and caveats: When one year had passed after transplant, most T-cell counts and diversity came from newly produced T cells. Where alpha-beta T cells came from about two months after transplant was reportedly several hundred expanded graft clones. In some patients, recipient T cells and intrathymic progenitors surviving conditioning explained high day-60 diversity.

This sequence originates from a boy younger than two with acute myeloid leukemia, due to receive a stem cell transplant. The source material was PBMCs, sampled before TCRalphabeta/CD19-depleted stem cell transplant.

The CDR3 DNA reads as TGTGCCAGCAGTTTACTGGACAGGGGCCCCCCCAACTATAGCAATCAGCCCCAGCATTTT. Translation: CASSLLDRGPPNYSNQPQHF. The rearrangement links TRBV12-3 or TRBV12-4 to TRBJ1-5; 9 bases map to TRBD1. The ends lost 2 bases at V and 0 bases at J; junction bases unmatched: 14. CDR3 length equals 20 residues.